Reported below is one T cell receptor (beta chain). The germline V gene has CDR1 LGHDT and CDR2 YNNKEL (reference sequence). This CDR3 contains 14 residues. V dropped 3 bases and J dropped 2 bases, with 9 bases sitting between them. The authors' processing: Using reference gene primer amplification, nucleated cell counts were estimated. The protocol was immunoSEQ multiplex PCR, while the TCRdb copy is restricted to in-frame clones and leaves out a portion. V, J and clone size are taken as reported in that table, and D and trimming were inferred from the DNA itself. In the table there are 350,000 to 450,000 clones, 80% to 85% of which are singletons. The entry originates in a study of blood T cell repertoires in COVID-19. About the study: Specimens from acute and convalescent COVID-19 originated in the United States, Italy and Spain.

Everyone who took part was 18 to 89 years old, and they came from 20 to 25 US areas. Clinical history reported by participants formed the basis on which cohorts were assigned. This TCR derives from a woman aged 50 to 60 who had recovered from COVID-19. The chain recombines TRBV3-1 (or the pseudogene TRBV3-2) with TRBJ2-3, with D perhaps TRBD2 (6 bases). Input material: PBMCs or T cells enriched from blood (not recorded which). CDR3 region: CASSHWEDTDTQYF. The DNA of the CDR3 is TGTGCCAGCAGCCACTGGGAGGACACAGATACGCAGTATTTT.